This T cell receptor beta chain was identified during a study of patients and donors after allogeneic stem cell transplantation. The CDR3 is 14 amino acids. Germline V gene sequence: CDR1 MDHEN, CDR2 SYDVKM. Trimming took 5 bases from V and 3 from J; bases not matched to a gene: 4. TCRdb independently ran MiXCR on the RT-PCR reads; one entry per CDR3 protein. The sample carries approximately 88,000 distinct CDR3 sequences, approximately 5% recorded once. This clonotype was detected only a few times. The chain has TRBV28 and TRBJ2-1; 7 positions match TRBD2. The sequence derives from a human donor who was either an allogeneic HSCT recipient or a stem cell or donor lymphocyte infusion donor (not recorded which). It is not recorded whose cells these are; they may come from a transplant donor. The sample comprised blood, either unsorted or a sorted T cell fraction (not recorded which). The CDR3 DNA sequence: TGTGCCAGCAGTCCCGGACTAGTCTACAATGAGCAGTTCTTC. The encoded protein is CASSPGLVYNEQFF.